The 15 T cell receptor beta chains in this list originate from one sample, sequenced in a study of blood T cell repertoires in COVID-19. The protocol was immunoSEQ multiplex PCR, while the TCRdb copy is restricted to in-frame clones and leaves out a portion. Of roughly 210,000 clones listed, 84% are singletons. Material for sequencing was peripheral blood. The source is a woman older than 75 with COVID-19, enrolled during active disease.

The gene calls are TRBV6-2 or TRBV6-3 and TRBJ2-4, with TRBD1 matching 8 bases. This CDR3 contains 16 residues. Trimming cost V 0 bases and J 0 bases; bases outside gene matches: 1. The germline V gene has CDR1 MNHEY and CDR2 SVGEGT. CDR3 protein: CASSYSDRGAKNIQYF. DNA of the CDR3: TGTGCCAGCAGTTACTCTGACAGGGGAGCCAAAAACATTCAGTACTTC.

The rearrangement uses TRBV2 and TRBJ2-3; tentative D call: TRBD1 (5 bases). This CDR3 is built from 15 residues. The germline V gene has CDR1 SNHLY and CDR2 FYNNEI. The V and J ends lost 6 bases and 8 bases respectively, with 21 bases between them. The CDR3 region has the DNA TGTGCCAGCAGCATCCTAAAAAGTGGGGCAGGTACGCAGTATTTT. The encoded protein is CASSILKSGAGTQYF. The entire variable domain, with the rest obtained from reference TRBV2 and TRBJ2-3, is as follows: EPEVTQTPSHQVTQMGQEVILRCVPISNHLYFYWYRQILGQKVEFLVSFYNNEISEKSEIFDDQFSVERPDGSNFTLKIRSTKLEDSAMYFCASSILKSGAGTQYFGPGTRLTVL.

The rearrangement links TRBV6-4 to TRBJ2-7, with 7 bases aligning to TRBD1. There are 15 residues in the CDR3. The junction had 7 bases not matched to a gene; V was cut back by 5 bases and J by 0 bases. Germline CDR1 reads MRHNA; CDR2 reads SNTAGT. CDR3 protein: CASSPGTDNSYEQYF. CDR3 nucleotide sequence: TGTGCCAGCAGTCCCGGGACAGATAACTCCTACGAGCAGTACTTC.

This clone was counted a single time. The V and J genes are TRBV6-2 or TRBV6-3 and TRBJ1-1; D is possibly TRBD1 (5 bases). Germline loops: CDR1 MNHEY, CDR2 SVGEGT. The CDR3 is 13 residues long. Trimming removed 5 bases from V and 4 bases from J, with 11 bases in between. CDR3 in amino acids: CASSPPGGTEAFF. DNA for the CDR3: TGTGCCAGCAGTCCACCGGGGGGCACTGAAGCTTTCTTT.

This clone was observed a single time. The gene calls are TRBV15 and TRBJ2-7, with TRBD2 as a possible D gene (6 bases). This CDR3 has 14 residues. Between the trimmed V and J ends, which lost 3 bases and 0 bases, there was a span of 9 bases. The germline CDR1 and CDR2 sequences are LNHNV and YYDKDF (reference sequence). CDR3 protein: CATSRGTLSYEQYF. For the CDR3, the DNA is TGTGCCACCAGCAGGGGGACTCTCTCCTACGAGCAGTACTTC.

This clone came up a few times. The V gene is TRBV30, the J gene TRBJ2-2, with TRBD1 matching over 7 bases. CDR1 and CDR2 (germline): GTSNPN, SVGIG (reference sequence). The trim removed 3 bases at V and 6 bases at J, leaving 4 bases unmatched. The CDR3 consists of 13 residues. The CDR3: CAWRTGKAGELFF. The CDR3 nucleotides are TGTGCCTGGAGGACAGGGAAGGCCGGGGAGCTGTTTTTT.

The chain joins TRBV2 to TRBJ1-1; D unclear. The CDR3 totals 13 residues. Germline V gene data show CDR1 as SNHLY and CDR2 as FYNNEI. V was pared by 2 bases and J by 1 base, with 5 bases between. For the CDR3, the DNA is TGTGCCAGCAGTGAACTTTGGAACACTGAAGCTTTCTTT. It encodes CASSELWNTEAFF.

The rearrangement uses TRBV5-4 and TRBJ1-1; possibly TRBD1 for D (5 bases). Deletions cut 3 bases from V and 4 bases from J, with 10 bases between. The germline gives CDR1 SGHNT, CDR2 YYREEE (reference sequence). The CDR3 extends over 13 amino acids. CDR3 nucleotide sequence: TGTGCCAGCAGCTGGAGCGGGGGCACTGAAGCTTTCTTT. Translated: CASSWSGGTEAFF.

The V and J genes are TRBV6-4 and TRBJ1-2; no definite D call. CDR1 is MRHNA, CDR2 SNTAGT, per germline. Trimming left V 10 bases short and J 0 bases short, with 6 bases between. The CDR3 runs 11 residues. This CDR3 reads CATYSNYGYTF. Here the CDR3 DNA reads TGTGCCACTTACTCTAACTATGGCTACACCTTC.

The chain has TRBV6-2 or TRBV6-3 and TRBJ2-7; D is unclear. Germline V gene sequence: CDR1 MNHEY, CDR2 SVGEGT. There are 13 residues in the CDR3. Trimming pared 5 bases from V and 4 bases from J, leaving 12 bases between. CDR3 protein: CASSATVPYEQYF. The CDR3 DNA is TGTGCCAGCAGTGCCACAGTCCCTTACGAGCAGTACTTC.

This chain joins TRBV6-5 and TRBJ2-2, with D possibly TRBD1 on 6 matching bases. Trimming left V 7 bases short and J 5 bases short, with 11 bases between. Per germline, CDR1 MNHEY and CDR2 SVGAGI. This CDR3 has 13 residues. CDR3 sequence (DNA): TGTGCCAGCATGAGGGGGAGAACCGGGGAGCTGTTTTTT. As protein: CASMRGRTGELFF.

This clone has just a few counts. The chain recombines TRBV18 with TRBJ1-1; D perhaps matches TRBD1 (5 bases). This CDR3 region has 16 residues. The V and J ends lost 2 bases and 7 bases respectively, with 20 bases between them. Germline V gene data show CDR1 as KGHSH and CDR2 as LQKENI. The CDR3 reads CASSPNQAKGGDEAFF. The CDR3, as DNA: TGTGCCAGCTCACCAAATCAAGCTAAGGGAGGGGATGAAGCTTTCTTT.

The chain is built from TRBV28 and TRBJ2-2; 11 bases agree with TRBD1. Per germline, CDR1 MDHEN and CDR2 SYDVKM. V was pared by 4 bases and J by 7 bases, with 5 bases of the junction left unmatched. The CDR3 length is 15 residues. The CDR3 protein is CASSSGTGGIGELFF. In DNA, the CDR3 is TGTGCCAGCAGTTCCGGGACAGGGGGAATCGGGGAGCTGTTTTTT.

The rearrangement uses TRBV30 and TRBJ1-1, with D uncertain. V lost 4 bases to trimming and J lost 0 bases, with 9 bases between them. This CDR3 spans 13 amino acids. The germline V gene has CDR1 GTSNPN and CDR2 SVGIG (reference sequence). CDR3 DNA sequence: TGTGCCTGGACGTATTTAATGAACACTGAAGCTTTCTTT. Protein sequence: CAWTYLMNTEAFF.

This chain uses TRBV29-1 with TRBJ2-2, with D maybe TRBD2 (6 bases). CDR3 length equals 14 residues. CDR1 and CDR2 from the germline V gene are SQVTM and ANQGSEA. Trimming left V 6 bases short and J 1 base short, with 12 bases between. CDR3 sequence reads: CSVSGTRNTGELFF. The CDR3 DNA is TGCAGCGTCTCCGGGACTCGGAACACCGGGGAGCTGTTTTTT.